This TCR beta chain was identified in a study of blood T cell repertoires in COVID-19. Method: immunoSEQ multiplex PCR; TCRdb's copy keeps in-frame clones and lacks some. The table shows 75,000 to 90,000 clones, with about 80% occurring only once. V lost 2 bases and J 3 bases, leaving 11 bases between the germline ends. There are 14 residues in the CDR3. The germline gives CDR1 SGHDT, CDR2 YYEEEE. The TCR comes from a woman in her sixties or seventies with acute or convalescent COVID-19. V gene TRBV5-6 combines with J gene TRBJ1-1, with D possibly matching TRBD1 (6 bases). The sample consisted of peripheral blood. CDR3 bases: TGTGCCAGCAGCTTACCACAGGGTGACACTGAAGCTTTCTTT. Protein: CASSLPQGDTEAFF.